What follows are 31 T cell receptor beta chains derived from one specimen sequenced in a study of identical twins. One entry per CDR3 protein, called by TCRdb with MiXCR from the 5' RACE reads. Of 250,000 to 350,000 distinct CDR3 sequences in the sample, nearly 9.5% were seen once. In addition, the sample was reused for a study of yellow fever vaccine responses in identical twins.

The specimen sequenced was CD8+ T cells sorted from blood. The receptors derive from a woman between 18 and 30 years old in good health.

This clonotype showed up many times. The chain is built from TRBV7-2 and TRBJ2-3; 7 bases are shared with TRBD2. CDR1 is SGHTA and CDR2 is FQGNSA in the germline V gene. V dropped 8 bases and J dropped 2; count of bases not matched to a gene: 7. The CDR3 is made up of 14 amino acids. The CDR3 nucleotides read TGTGCCAGCGGTTCTAGCGGCGACACAGATACGCAGTATTTT. Its protein is CASGSSGDTDTQYF.

This clonotype was seen more than once but under ten times. The rearrangement uses TRBV7-6 and TRBJ2-1; the match to TRBD2 covers 9 bases. Germline CDR1 is SGHVS and CDR2 is FNYEAQ. V shed 3 bases, J shed 0 bases, and the junction held 3 bases outside the gene matches. CDR3 length: 16 residues. The CDR3 protein is CASSFRSGSSYNEQFF. The CDR3 region has the DNA TGTGCCAGCAGCTTCCGTAGCGGGAGCTCCTACAATGAGCAGTTCTTC.

This clonotype appeared once. The rearrangement links TRBV28 to TRBJ1-1; no clear D. The germline V gene has CDR1 MDHEN and CDR2 SYDVKM. The CDR3 contains 10 residues. The V and J ends lost 6 bases and 7 bases respectively, with 6 bases between them. DNA of the CDR3: TGTGCCAGCAGCGCCAATGAAGCTTTCTTT. Its translation: CASSANEAFF.

The V gene is TRBV19, the J gene TRBJ2-2; D perhaps matches TRBD1 (6 bases). The CDR3 covers 15 residues. Germline CDR1 reads LNHDA; CDR2 reads SQIVND (reference sequence). Trimming removed 5 bases from V and 1 base from J, with 11 bases in between. CDR3 sequence reads: CASSPRQENTGELFF. The CDR3 coding sequence is TGTGCCAGTAGTCCTCGACAGGAGAACACCGGGGAGCTGTTTTTT.

This clonotype was seen ten or more times. The CDR3 DNA follows: TGCAGCGGGGTGGGGACTAGCGGGAGCCTCTACAATGAGCAGTTCTTC. It yields the protein CSGVGTSGSLYNEQFF. The rearrangement joins TRBV29-1 to TRBJ2-1, with TRBD2 matching over 14 bases. The CDR3 loop spans 16 amino acids. J gave up 3 bases and V 7 bases, and 8 bases lay outside the gene matches. Germline assignment: CDR1 SQVTM and CDR2 ANQGSEA.

In its sample, this clonotype was seen a few times. The chain links TRBV28 to TRBJ2-7; D uncertain. Per germline, CDR1 MDHEN and CDR2 SYDVKM. V lost 8 bases and J 5 bases, leaving 19 bases between the germline ends. The CDR3 spans 14 residues. The CDR3 loop is CASQPQTSLDEQYF. The CDR3 DNA reads TGTGCCAGCCAACCTCAGACGTCATTAGACGAGCAGTACTTC. Combining the CDR3 with reference TRBV28 and TRBJ2-7 gives the whole variable domain DVKVTQSSRYLVKRTGEKVFLECVQDMDHENMFWYRQDPGLGLRLIYFSYDVKMKEKGDIPEGYSVSREKKERFSLILESASTNQTSMYLCASQPQTSLDEQYFGPGTRLTVT.

Ten or more counts support this clonotype. V is TRBV2 and J is TRBJ2-7; 8 nucleotides match TRBD2. This CDR3 is built from 15 residues. Looked up from germline, CDR1 is SNHLY and CDR2 is FYNNEI. V lost 2 bases, J lost 2 bases, and 5 bases stayed unmatched. The CDR3 here is CASSEPGGGPYEQYF. The CDR3 coding sequence is TGTGCCAGCAGTGAACCCGGGGGGGGCCCCTACGAGCAGTACTTC.

This clonotype occurred many times. The rearrangement uses TRBV10-3 and TRBJ2-7; D may correspond to TRBD1 or TRBD2 (8 bases each). Trimming took off 10 bases at V and 3 bases at J, with 31 bases between the two ends. Germline values: CDR1 ENHRY, CDR2 SYGVKD. The CDR3 covers 18 residues. The DNA for the CDR3 is TGTGCCACCCGAGGACAGGGCTTAGCGGGCGGGGGGCACTACGAGCAGTACTTC. It yields the protein CATRGQGLAGGGHYEQYF.

This clonotype was observed a handful of times. CDR3 sequence (DNA): TGTGCCAGCAGCCTTCTGGGACAGACCTTAGGAGGCTACGAGCAGTACTTC. It is translated as CASSLLGQTLGGYEQYF. The chain is built from TRBV6-2 or TRBV6-3 and TRBJ2-7; 7 bases line up with TRBD1. Germline trimming cut 6 bases from V and 3 bases from J; bases unmatched to any gene: 17. CDR1 and CDR2 (germline): MNHEY, SVGEGT. This CDR3 contains 17 residues.

The V and J genes are TRBV5-1 and TRBJ2-2; 11 bases are a match to TRBD1. V was clipped by 3 bases and J by 7 bases; unmatched bases: 8. CDR1 is SGHRS and CDR2 is YFSETQ in the germline V gene. The CDR3 has 16 residues. The CDR3, as DNA: TGCGCCAGCAGCTACCGGGACAGGGGGACAGGCGGGGAGCTGTTTTTT. This translates into CASSYRDRGTGGELFF.

This clonotype has at least ten counts. The chain combines TRBV2 with TRBJ2-1, with no clear D. Germline V gives CDR1 SNHLY, CDR2 FYNNEI. V lost 7 bases to trimming and J lost 1 base, with 8 bases between them. The CDR3 totals 13 residues. As DNA, the CDR3 is TGTGCCAGCACGAAGGGATCCTACAATGAGCAGTTCTTC. Translated: CASTKGSYNEQFF.

The rearrangement links TRBV30 to TRBJ2-7; no definite D call. Germline-derived CDR1 and CDR2 are GTSNPN and SVGIG (reference sequence). The CDR3 has 10 amino acids. V lost 1 base, J lost 5 bases, and 3 bases lay in between. In DNA, the CDR3 is TGTGCCTGGAGTGGGGACGAGCAGTACTTC. Encoded protein: CAWSGDEQYF.

This clonotype was seen only a few times. The gene calls are TRBV27 and TRBJ2-7; a possible D gene is TRBD2 (6 bases). Germline CDR1 is MNHEY and CDR2 is SMNVEV (reference sequence). Between the trimmed V and J ends, which lost 7 bases and 4 bases, there was a span of 17 bases. The CDR3 loop spans 14 amino acids. CDR3 amino acids: CASTPGGSRYEQYF. The CDR3 DNA reads TGTGCCAGCACTCCTGGGGGGTCCCGATACGAGCAGTACTTC.

The chain carries TRBV20-1 and TRBJ2-7; D tentatively fits TRBD1 or TRBD2 (5 bases each). This CDR3 has 13 amino acids. The V gene's germline CDR1 is DFQATT and CDR2 SNEGSKA (reference sequence). Trimming pared 6 bases from V and 0 bases from J, leaving 12 bases between. CDR3 amino acids: CSAGTYLSYEQYF. The CDR3 bases are TGCAGTGCCGGGACCTACCTCTCCTACGAGCAGTACTTC.

This clonotype has a handful of counts. The chain employs TRBV28 and TRBJ2-1; D not resolved. The germline V and J ends were trimmed by 2 bases and 7 bases, with 21 bases remaining between them. The V gene's germline CDR1 is MDHEN and CDR2 SYDVKM. The CDR3 is 17 amino acids. CDR3 amino acids: CASSLPPPRLRWNEQFF. CDR3 nucleotide sequence: TGTGCCAGCAGTTTACCCCCCCCCCGGCTGAGGTGGAATGAGCAGTTCTTC.

This clonotype was detected only a few times. The genes are TRBV14 and TRBJ2-7; a possible D gene is TRBD1 (6 bases). The CDR3 covers 14 residues. V lost 5 bases and J 3 bases, leaving 14 bases between the germline ends. Germline-derived CDR1 and CDR2 are SGHDN and FVKESK. This CDR3 reads CASSNWDTLYEQYF. CDR3 nucleotide sequence: TGTGCCAGCAGCAACTGGGACACCCTCTACGAGCAGTACTTC.

V gene TRBV6-2 or TRBV6-3 combines with J gene TRBJ1-2, with 8 bases identical to TRBD1. The CDR3 contains 17 residues. Germline V CDR1 and CDR2: MNHEY, SVGEGT. With V trimmed by 6 bases and J by 4 bases, 16 bases remained unmatched. The CDR3 coding sequence is TGTGCCAGCAGCTTACGTCGGACAGGGAAAGACAGCTATGGCTACACCTTC. Residues: CASSLRRTGKDSYGYTF.

The chain carries TRBV7-8 and TRBJ2-1, with 8 bases identical to TRBD1. The V gene end was trimmed by 7 bases and the J gene end by 8 bases; junction bases not matched to a gene: 13. This CDR3 spans 15 amino acids. Looked up from germline, CDR1 is SGHVS and CDR2 is FQNEAQ. The CDR3 sequence: CASTGRDRPVDEQFF. CDR3 nucleotide sequence: TGTGCCAGCACGGGCCGGGACAGGCCGGTCGATGAGCAGTTCTTC.

This clonotype came up many times. This sequence joins TRBV28 and TRBJ2-7, with 8 bases lining up with TRBD1. Germline loops: CDR1 MDHEN, CDR2 SYDVKM. The trim removed 3 bases at V and 2 bases at J, leaving 6 bases unmatched. CDR3 length equals 15 residues. The CDR3 reads CASSFVVRGPYEQYF. CDR3 nucleotide sequence: TGTGCCAGCAGTTTTGTGGTCAGGGGGCCCTACGAGCAGTACTTC.

This clonotype was seen more than once but under ten times. The chain combines TRBV20-1 with TRBJ1-2; no reliable D call. The CDR3 sequence is 15 residues long. Germline-derived CDR1 and CDR2 are DFQATT and SNEGSKA (reference sequence). V lost 1 base, J lost 4 bases, and 16 bases lay in between. CDR3: CSARVVYPGLYGYTF. The CDR3 DNA sequence: TGCAGTGCTAGAGTAGTGTACCCAGGCCTCTATGGCTACACCTTC.

This clonotype was found many times. The rearrangement links TRBV20-1 to TRBJ2-5, with D hard to call. CDR1 and CDR2 (germline): DFQATT, SNEGSKA (reference sequence). Trimming shortened V by 3 bases and J by 1 base, and 9 bases separated the two germline ends. The CDR3 contains 13 residues. The CDR3 loop reads CSARQRFQETQYF. The DNA for the CDR3 is TGCAGTGCTAGGCAAAGATTCCAAGAGACCCAGTACTTC.

The chain carries TRBV12-3 or TRBV12-4 and TRBJ2-7; 11 bases are shared with TRBD2. J gave up 3 bases and V 7 bases, and 8 bases lay outside the gene matches. This CDR3 has 15 amino acids. CDR3 sequence reads: CASIPTSGEVYEQYF. Written as DNA, the CDR3 is TGTGCCAGCATTCCGACTAGCGGGGAGGTCTACGAGCAGTACTTC.

This chain links TRBV6-2 or TRBV6-3 with TRBJ1-1; no definite D call. The CDR3 contains 14 residues. Germline-derived CDR1 and CDR2 are MNHEY and SVGEGT. V lost 4 bases and J lost 3, with 12 bases in between. The CDR3 nucleotides read TGTGCCAGCAGTTTGGTAGGGTTCTACACTGAAGCTTTCTTT. Translation: CASSLVGFYTEAFF.

Comment on this clonotype: The junction departs from the called germline gene at one end, perhaps through a read error. The V and J genes are TRBV7-7 and TRBJ2-1, with 8 positions matching TRBD1. Germline assignment: CDR1 SSHAT and CDR2 FNYEAQ (reference sequence). The length of the CDR3 is 15 residues. For the CDR3, the DNA is TGTGCTAGCAGCTCCTCGACGGACAGGGCAAATGAGCAGTTCTTC. This translates into CASSSSTDRANEQFF.

This clonotype was detected only a few times. This sequence joins TRBV9 and TRBJ1-4; TRBD1 is a possible D gene (5 bases). The germline gives CDR1 SGDLS, CDR2 YYNGEE. V was shortened by 3 bases and J by 8 bases, with 14 bases between the two germline ends. This CDR3 comprises 14 residues. The CDR3: CASSAQGGGEKLFF. The CDR3 bases are TGTGCCAGCAGCGCTCAGGGTGGTGGCGAAAAACTGTTTTTT.

This clonotype was seen at least ten times. The rearrangement links TRBV27 to TRBJ2-6; D is unresolved. V was trimmed by 4 bases and J by 7 bases, leaving 14 bases between them. This CDR3 spans 15 amino acids. Looked up from germline, CDR1 is MNHEY and CDR2 is SMNVEV (reference sequence). The CDR3 sequence: CASSSGVGGANVLTF. The CDR3 nucleotides read TGTGCCAGCAGTTCTGGTGTGGGCGGAGCCAACGTCCTGACTTTC.

There are a few counts of this clonotype. The V and J genes are TRBV2 and TRBJ2-1, with 10 bases matching TRBD2. CDR1 is SNHLY and CDR2 is FYNNEI in the germline V gene. The V gene end was trimmed by 0 bases and the J gene end by 3 bases; junction bases not matched to a gene: 2. This CDR3 region has 16 residues. CDR3 nucleotides: TGTGCCAGCAGTGAAGCCGGGACTAGCGTCTACAATGAGCAGTTCTTC. It is translated as CASSEAGTSVYNEQFF. The full variable domain, in which reference TRBV2 and TRBJ2-1 provide the parts outside the CDR3, is EPEVTQTPSHQVTQMGQEVILRCVPISNHLYFYWYRQILGQKVEFLVSFYNNEISEKSEIFDDQFSVERPDGSNFTLKIRSTKLEDSAMYFCASSEAGTSVYNEQFFGPGTRLTVL.

The genes are TRBV5-6 and TRBJ2-7; D is uncertain. The CDR3 spans 15 residues. Trimming pared 0 bases from V and 0 bases from J, leaving 10 bases between. Germline CDR1 is SGHDT and CDR2 is YYEEEE. The CDR3 bases are TGTGCCAGCAGCTTGGCACGGGTGAGCTCCTACGAGCAGTACTTC. Translating it yields CASSLARVSSYEQYF.

The chain uses TRBV6-5 and TRBJ2-1, with 8 bases lining up with TRBD1. With 0 bases clipped from V and 10 bases from J, the junction kept 14 bases outside the gene matches. The CDR3 is 17 residues long. The germline V gene has CDR1 MNHEY and CDR2 SVGAGI. CDR3 DNA sequence: TGTGCCAGCAGTTACTCTCCAAGGACAGGGAGTTCGGGGGAGCAGTTCTTC. Translating it yields CASSYSPRTGSSGEQFF.

The J gene is TRBJ2-1, the V gene TRBV6-5; 11 bases align to TRBD2. The CDR3 spans 16 residues. CDR1 is MNHEY and CDR2 is SVGAGI in the germline V gene. Losses at the gene ends were 5 bases for V and 4 bases for J; bases not matched to a gene: 7. The CDR3 spells CASSHASGGPYNEQFF. The CDR3 DNA is TGTGCCAGCAGTCACGCTAGCGGGGGGCCTTACAATGAGCAGTTCTTC.

This clonotype has more than one count but fewer than ten. This chain links TRBV20-1 with TRBJ1-1, with D maybe TRBD1 (5 bases). CDR1 is DFQATT, CDR2 SNEGSKA, per germline (reference sequence). This CDR3 is built from 13 residues. Trimming pared 5 bases from V and 0 bases from J, leaving 10 bases between. The CDR3 loop is CSAGTSMNTEAFF. The CDR3 nucleotides are TGCAGTGCTGGGACTTCCATGAACACTGAAGCTTTCTTT.